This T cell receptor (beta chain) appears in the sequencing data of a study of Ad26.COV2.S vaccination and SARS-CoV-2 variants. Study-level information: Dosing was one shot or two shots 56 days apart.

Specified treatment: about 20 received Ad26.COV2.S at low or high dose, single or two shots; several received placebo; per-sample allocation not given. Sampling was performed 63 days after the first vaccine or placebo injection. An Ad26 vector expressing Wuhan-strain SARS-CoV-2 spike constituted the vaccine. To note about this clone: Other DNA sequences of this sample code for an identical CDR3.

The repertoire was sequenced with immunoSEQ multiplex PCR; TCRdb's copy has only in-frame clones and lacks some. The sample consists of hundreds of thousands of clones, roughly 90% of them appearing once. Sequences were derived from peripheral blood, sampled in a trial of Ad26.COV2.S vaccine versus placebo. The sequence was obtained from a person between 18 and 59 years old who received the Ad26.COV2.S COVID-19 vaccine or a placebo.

The CDR3 coding sequence is TGTGCCAGCGGACGGTCCTATGGCTACACCTTC. The encoded protein is CASGRSYGYTF. The chain uses TRBV12-3 or TRBV12-4 and TRBJ1-2; D is unresolved. V dropped 8 bases and J dropped 4 bases, with 8 bases sitting between them. The CDR3 consists of 11 residues.